The present T cell receptor beta chain was sequenced within a study of T cells in Graves' hyperthyroidism and ophthalmopathy. The trim removed 6 bases at V and 8 bases at J, leaving 11 bases unmatched. Per germline, CDR1 MDHEN and CDR2 SYDVKM. This CDR3 region has 14 residues. RNA transcripts were the template for amplifying TCR beta CDR3 regions. Primed by the HTBI set, a first-round RT-PCR was run on the TCR CDR3. TCRdb re-derived calls from the multiplex PCR reads in MiXCR, one entry per CDR3 protein. The data contain over 250,000 distinct CDR3 sequences, about 25% of them singletons. Hyperthyroidism was newly diagnosed in patients aged 18 to 65 (duration under 2 months). Exclusion criteria comprised uncontrolled infection, other autoimmune disease, pregnancy or lactation.

Sequencing used blood. V and J are TRBV28 and TRBJ1-2; 8 positions agree with TRBD1. The receptor comes from a man aged 40-50 years with Graves' hyperthyroidism that later progressed to Graves' ophthalmopathy. CDR3 sequence reads: CASRLPQGARGYTF. CDR3 bases: TGTGCCAGCAGACTACCTCAGGGGGCTCGCGGCTACACCTTC.